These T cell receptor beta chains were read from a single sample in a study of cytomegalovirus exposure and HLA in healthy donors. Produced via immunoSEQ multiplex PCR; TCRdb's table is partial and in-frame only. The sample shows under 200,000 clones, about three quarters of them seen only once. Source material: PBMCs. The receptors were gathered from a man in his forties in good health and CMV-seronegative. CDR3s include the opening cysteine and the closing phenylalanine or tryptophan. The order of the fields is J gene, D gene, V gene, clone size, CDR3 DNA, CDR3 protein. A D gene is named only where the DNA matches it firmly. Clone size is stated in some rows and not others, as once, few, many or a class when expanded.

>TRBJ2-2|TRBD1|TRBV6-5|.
TGTGCCAGCAGCTCTGACAGGGGGAACACCGGGGAGCTGTTTTTT
CASSSDRGNTGELFF
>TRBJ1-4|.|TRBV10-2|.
TGCGCCAGCAGTGGGTGGCAGGATAATGAAAAACTGTTTTTT
CASSGWQDNEKLFF
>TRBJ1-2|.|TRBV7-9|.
TGTTCCAGCAGCTCGACAGGAATCGGCTACACCTTC
CSSSSTGIGYTF
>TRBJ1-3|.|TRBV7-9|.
TGTGCCAGCAGCTTAGCCCAGTCTGGAAACACCATATATTTT
CASSLAQSGNTIYF
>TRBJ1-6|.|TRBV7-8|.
TGTGCCAGCACCCCCGGGGCAGGGGCTAATTCACCCCTCCACTTT
CASTPGAGANSPLHF
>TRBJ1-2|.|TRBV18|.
TGTGCCAGCTCACCAAGGGGCGGTGGCTACACCTTC
CASSPRGGGYTF
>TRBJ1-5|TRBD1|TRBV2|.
TGTGCCAGCAGTGGGAGGGGGCGGAATCAGCCCCAGCATTTT
CASSGRGRNQPQHF
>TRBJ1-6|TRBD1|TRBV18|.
TGTGCCAGCTCGACCGGGACAGGGGCCAGCGGTAACTCACCCCTCCACTTT
CASSTGTGASGNSPLHF
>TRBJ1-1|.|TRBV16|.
TGTGCCAGCAGCCAAGGATGGTCAGGGCGAACTGAAGCTTTCTTT
CASSQGWSGRTEAFF
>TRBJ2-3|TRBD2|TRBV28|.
TGTGCCAGCAGAAGTCAGGGTAGCGGGAGCCCAGATACGCAGTATTTT
CASRSQGSGSPDTQYF
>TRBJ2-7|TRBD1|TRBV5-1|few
TGCGCCAGCAGCCCACCCGGGACAGGGGGCACCGAGCAGTACTTC
CASSPPGTGGTEQYF
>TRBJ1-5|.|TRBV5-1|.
TGCGCCAGCAGCTTGGCCCCCGGGGGGGTTGGTAGCAATCAGCCCCAGCATTTT
CASSLAPGGVGSNQPQHF
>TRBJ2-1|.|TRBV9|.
TGTGCCAGCACCCTAGGCCCAGTGCGCAATGAGCAGTTCTTC
CASTLGPVRNEQFF
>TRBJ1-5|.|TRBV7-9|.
TGTGCCAGCAGCTTGGGCGAGAACCAGCCCCAGCATTTT
CASSLGENQPQHF
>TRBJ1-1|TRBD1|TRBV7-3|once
TGTGCCAGCAGCTTAATTCCGACAGGGGAGACTGAAGCTTTCTTT
CASSLIPTGETEAFF
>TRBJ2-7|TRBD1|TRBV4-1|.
TGCGCCAGCAGCCGAACAGGGGTTAGCCTTCACGAGCAGTACTTC
CASSRTGVSLHEQYF
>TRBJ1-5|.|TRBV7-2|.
TGTGCCAGCAGCTTAGGCAGGGGACGAAATCAGCCCCAGCATTTT
CASSLGRGRNQPQHF
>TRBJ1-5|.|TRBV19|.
TGTGCCAGTAGGAACAGGGATTTTAGCAATCAGCCCCAGCATTTT
CASRNRDFSNQPQHF
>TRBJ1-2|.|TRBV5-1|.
TGCGCCAGCAGCTTGACTGGCGCACTTGACACCGACTATGGCTACACCTTC
CASSLTGALDTDYGYTF
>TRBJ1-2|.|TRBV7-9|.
TGTGCCAGCAGTTCCCCGCGGGGTTCGAATGGCTACACCTTC
CASSSPRGSNGYTF
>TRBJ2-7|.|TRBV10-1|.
TGCGCCGTAATACTAACCCCCTACGAGCAGTACTTC
CAVILTPYEQYF
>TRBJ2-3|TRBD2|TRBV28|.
TGTGCCAGCAGTTTATGGGTTAGCGGGAGCACAGATACGCAGTATTTT
CASSLWVSGSTDTQYF
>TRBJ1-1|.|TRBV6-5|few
TGTGCCAGCAGTTATTCCGTAAACACTGAAGCTTTCTTT
CASSYSVNTEAFF
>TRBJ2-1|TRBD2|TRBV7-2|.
TGTGCCAGCAGCCCACAGACTAGCGGGAGGCCGAATGAGCAGTTCTTC
CASSPQTSGRPNEQFF
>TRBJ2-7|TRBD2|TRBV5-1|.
TGCGCCAGCAGCTTGGCGGCTAGCGGGGGGGCCTCCTACGAGCAGTACTTC
CASSLAASGGASYEQYF
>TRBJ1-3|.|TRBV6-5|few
TGTGCCAGCAGTAGGGACGCCGGGGGTGGAAACACCATATATTTT
CASSRDAGGGNTIYF
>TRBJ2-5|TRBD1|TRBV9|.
TGTGCCAGCAGCGCGGACAGGGCATTGGGAGAGACCCAGTACTTC
CASSADRALGETQYF
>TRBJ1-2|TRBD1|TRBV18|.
TGTGCCAGCTCTCGGACAGGAGACTATGGCTACACCTTC
CASSRTGDYGYTF